Following are 31 T cell receptor beta chains from one sample sequenced in a study of T cell changes during pregnancy in multiple sclerosis. Assay used: immunoSEQ multiplex PCR; TCRdb lists only in-frame clones, some missing. Of more than 90,000 clones listed, 85% to 95% were seen once; the top ten hold approximately 2%. The specimen comprised peripheral blood, sampled after pregnancy. The receptors come from a female donor with multiple sclerosis, enrolled in a pregnancy study.

The CDR3 DNA reads as TGTGCCAGCAGCCAAGGACTAGCGGGATCCGGGGAGCTGTTTTTT. Amino acid sequence: CASSQGLAGSGELFF. V and J are TRBV4-2 and TRBJ2-2; TRBD2 agrees at 11 bases. The CDR3 totals 15 residues. J gave up 6 bases and V 1 base, and 1 base lay outside the gene matches. Germline CDR1 is LGHNA and CDR2 is YNFKEQ.

The rearrangement uses TRBV4-2 and TRBJ1-2; D perhaps matches TRBD1 (5 bases). The germline V and J ends were trimmed by 0 bases and 3 bases, with 17 bases remaining between them. The CDR3 length is 17 residues. Germline values: CDR1 LGHNA, CDR2 YNFKEQ. This CDR3 reads CASSQEIRGVRYYGYTF. CDR3 sequence (DNA): TGTGCCAGCAGCCAAGAGATCCGGGGGGTTCGTTACTATGGCTACACCTTC.

This sequence joins TRBV29-1 and TRBJ2-7; no firm D call. The germline V and J ends were trimmed by 5 bases and 0 bases, with 11 bases remaining between them. This CDR3 has 13 amino acids. Per the germline V gene, CDR1 is SQVTM and CDR2 is ANQGSEA. CDR3 loop: CSVRKRNSYEQYF. CDR3 sequence (DNA): TGCAGCGTTCGTAAGCGCAACTCCTACGAGCAGTACTTC.

The chain carries TRBV5-4 and TRBJ2-7, with TRBD2 matching 10 bases. V lost 0 bases, J lost 5 bases, and 8 bases stayed unmatched. CDR3 length: 16 residues. CDR1 and CDR2 (germline): SGHNT, YYREEE (reference sequence). CDR3 loop: CASSLGAGGPAHEQYF. Here the CDR3 DNA reads TGTGCCAGCAGCTTGGGAGCGGGAGGGCCTGCCCACGAGCAGTACTTC.

The chain couples TRBV29-1 to TRBJ1-2; 11 bases fit TRBD1. This CDR3 has 16 amino acids. Looked up from germline, CDR1 is SQVTM and CDR2 is ANQGSEA. V was clipped by 5 bases and J by 4 bases; unmatched bases: 12. This CDR3 reads CSVKGTGGSSVYGYTF. The CDR3 DNA is TGCAGCGTTAAGGGGACAGGGGGAAGTTCGGTCTATGGCTACACCTTC.

V gene TRBV4-1 combines with J gene TRBJ1-2; perhaps TRBD1 as D (5 bases). CDR1 and CDR2 from the germline V gene are MGHRA and YSYEKL. CDR3 length equals 16 residues. The ends were cut back, 0 bases at V and 4 bases at J, with 15 bases in the middle. The CDR3 loop reads CASSQDMGGSSYGYTF. CDR3 nucleotide sequence: TGCGCCAGCAGCCAAGATATGGGGGGTAGTTCCTATGGCTACACCTTC.

This clone was seen once. The chain employs TRBV6-4 and TRBJ2-5, with 12 bases fitting TRBD2. Trimming cost V 8 bases and J 7 bases; bases outside gene matches: 11. The CDR3 sequence is 15 residues long. Germline CDR1 and CDR2: MRHNA and SNTAGT. The CDR3 DNA reads as TGTGCCAGCCCTCGACTAGCGGGAGTCGTTCGGACCCAGTACTTC. Protein: CASPRLAGVVRTQYF.

The chain links TRBV11-3 to TRBJ2-5; 10 positions agree with TRBD1. J gave up 6 bases and V 8 bases, and 9 bases lay outside the gene matches. This CDR3 has 14 residues. Germline V CDR1 and CDR2: SGHNT, YENEEA. CDR3 DNA sequence: TGTGCCAGCTCCCCCGGGACAGGGGTTCAGACCCAGTACTTC. Translation gives CASSPGTGVQTQYF.

The V gene is TRBV2, the J gene TRBJ1-2; D is possibly TRBD1 (5 bases). CDR1 is SNHLY, CDR2 FYNNEI, per germline. This CDR3 has 13 residues. V lost 6 bases, J lost 2 bases, and 10 bases lay in between. CDR3 sequence reads: CASRVTGNYGYTF. CDR3 DNA: TGTGCCAGCAGGGTCACAGGAAACTATGGCTACACCTTC.

The gene calls are TRBV7-8 and TRBJ1-2; TRBD1 is a possible D gene (5 bases). The CDR3 sequence is 13 residues long. CDR1 and CDR2 from the germline V gene are SGHVS and FQNEAQ. V was trimmed by 1 base and J by 7 bases, leaving 10 bases between them. The CDR3 reads CASSLVQGSGYTF. CDR3 in DNA: TGTGCCAGCAGCTTAGTTCAGGGATCTGGCTACACCTTC.

This clone has a handful of counts. This chain links TRBV30 with TRBJ1-2; 7 bases are a match to TRBD1. The CDR3 length is 12 residues. J was trimmed by 5 bases and V by 4 bases; bases with no gene match: 4. In germline, CDR1 is GTSNPN, CDR2 SVGIG (reference sequence). CDR3 in amino acids: CAWNPGQYGYTF. The CDR3 DNA is TGTGCCTGGAACCCGGGACAGTATGGCTACACCTTC.

This sequence joins TRBV7-9 and TRBJ1-1; 7 bases are a match to TRBD1. CDR3 size: 15 residues. Unmatched junction bases numbered 7, after V lost 5 bases and J lost 1 base. The germline V gene encodes CDR1 SEHNR and CDR2 FQNEAQ (reference sequence). CDR3 bases: TGTGCCAGCAGCCCCGCGGACAGGAGGAACACTGAAGCTTTCTTT. The encoded protein is CASSPADRRNTEAFF.

This chain joins TRBV9 and TRBJ2-7, with a weak D call TRBD1 (5 bases). V lost 3 bases to trimming and J lost 5 bases, with 15 bases between them. The CDR3 loop spans 14 amino acids. Germline V gene data show CDR1 as SGDLS and CDR2 as YYNGEE. CDR3 residues: CASSGPPTDDEQYF. CDR3 in DNA: TGTGCCAGCAGCGGCCCCCCGACAGACGACGAGCAGTACTTC.

V and J are TRBV9 and TRBJ2-7; the D gene is possibly TRBD1 (6 bases). Germline-derived CDR1 and CDR2 are SGDLS and YYNGEE. This CDR3 has 14 amino acids. V lost 0 bases and J 6 bases, leaving 13 bases between the germline ends. CDR3 bases: TGTGCCAGCAGCGTAGAACAGGGTATGGTCGAGCAGTACTTC. Protein product: CASSVEQGMVEQYF.

The rearrangement uses TRBV5-6 and TRBJ1-2; 9 bases fit TRBD1. Trimming cost V 1 base and J 8 bases; bases outside gene matches: 6. The CDR3 extends over 14 amino acids. CDR1 SGHDT and CDR2 YYEEEE come from the germline V gene. The CDR3 DNA sequence: TGTGCCAGCAGCTTGCTAGGGACAGGGAGCGGCTACACCTTC. It codes for CASSLLGTGSGYTF.

The chain carries TRBV27 and TRBJ2-7; D gene ambiguous. V lost 5 bases and J 3 bases, leaving 20 bases between the germline ends. Germline loops: CDR1 MNHEY, CDR2 SMNVEV (reference sequence). The CDR3 covers 16 residues. The DNA for the CDR3 is TGTGCCAGCAGTCCACCTCCTTCCGACAACCTCTACGAGCAGTACTTC. Translated: CASSPPPSDNLYEQYF.

This clone has a single count. The chain joins TRBV4-1 to TRBJ2-3; no clear D gene. The V gene lost 2 bases and the J gene lost 0 bases, with 9 bases spanning the gap. This CDR3 has 15 amino acids. Germline assignment: CDR1 MGHRA and CDR2 YSYEKL. CDR3 region: CASSQIGLSTDTQYF. In DNA form, the CDR3 reads TGCGCCAGCAGCCAAATTGGGCTGAGCACAGATACGCAGTATTTT.

V usage is TRBV7-9 and J usage is TRBJ2-7; no clear D gene. CDR3 size: 11 residues. CDR1 and CDR2 (germline): SEHNR, FQNEAQ (reference sequence). V dropped 2 bases and J dropped 6 bases, with 5 bases sitting between them. CDR3 in DNA: TGTGCCAGCAGCTTATCCAGCGAGCAGTACTTC. Translation: CASSLSSEQYF. The whole variable domain, filled in from reference TRBV7-9 and TRBJ2-7, reads DTGVSQNPRHKITKRGQNVTFRCDPISEHNRLYWYRQTLGQGPEFLTYFQNEAQLEKSRLLSDRFSAERPKGSFSTLEIQRTEQGDSAMYLCASSLSSEQYFGPGTRLTVT.

The chain couples TRBV27 to TRBJ2-2, with D possibly TRBD1 on 5 matching bases. Germline V gives CDR1 MNHEY, CDR2 SMNVEV (reference sequence). Trimming took off 0 bases at V and 7 bases at J, with 15 bases between the two ends. CDR3 length: 16 amino acids. The CDR3 bases are TGTGCCAGCAGTTTATCAATCATGGCAGGGCACGGGGAGCTGTTTTTT. Translating gives CASSLSIMAGHGELFF.

The chain has TRBV14 and TRBJ2-5, with TRBD1 matching over 8 bases. The CDR3 covers 16 residues. CDR1 and CDR2 from the germline V gene are SGHDN and FVKESK. Trimming cost V 0 bases and J 5 bases; bases outside gene matches: 8. The CDR3 DNA reads TGTGCCAGCAGCCAAGAATTCGGCAGGGGGCTGGAGACCCAGTACTTC. It specifies CASSQEFGRGLETQYF.

This clone was observed a handful of times. CDR3 protein: CASAGTGGTEAFF. CDR3 nucleotide sequence: TGTGCCAGCGCAGGGACGGGGGGGACTGAAGCTTTCTTT. The V and J genes are TRBV2 and TRBJ1-1; tentatively, D is TRBD1 (5 bases). V lost 8 bases and J 5 bases, leaving 15 bases between the germline ends. Germline lookup yields CDR1 SNHLY and CDR2 FYNNEI. The CDR3 covers 13 residues.

This chain links TRBV29-1 with TRBJ1-1; D ambiguous. Trimming took 2 bases from V and 0 from J, leaving 7 bases between them. Per the germline V gene, CDR1 is SQVTM and CDR2 is ANQGSEA. The CDR3 runs 13 residues. CDR3 DNA: TGCAGCGTTGAAACAGCTATGAACACTGAAGCTTTCTTT. Its protein is CSVETAMNTEAFF.

This clone was seen a single time. CDR3 loop: CASSFQGGGTEAFF. CDR3 DNA: TGCGCCAGCAGCTTCCAGGGCGGTGGCACTGAAGCTTTCTTT. V gene TRBV5-1 combines with J gene TRBJ1-1; the D gene is possibly TRBD1 (5 bases). This CDR3 contains 14 residues. V was cut by 2 bases and J by 4 bases, with 12 bases left in between. From germline, CDR1 is SGHRS and CDR2 YFSETQ.

The chain uses TRBV30 and TRBJ1-4, with 11 bases that match TRBD1. With V trimmed by 8 bases and J by 7 bases, 3 bases remained unmatched. This CDR3 region has 12 residues. The germline V gene encodes CDR1 GTSNPN and CDR2 SVGIG (reference sequence). In nucleotides, the CDR3 is TGTGCCGGACAGGGGGCAGGTGAAAAACTGTTTTTT. Protein: CAGQGAGEKLFF. The full variable domain, its missing parts supplied by reference TRBV30 and TRBJ1-4, is SQTIHQWPATLVQPVGSPLSLECTVEGTSNPNLYWYRQAAGRGLQLLFYSVGIGQISSEVPQNLSASRPQDRQFILSSKKLLLSDSGFYLCAGQGAGEKLFFGSGTQLSVL.

CDR3 DNA sequence: TGTGCCAGCAAGCAGGGGCTCAGGGGAAATGGCTACACCTTC. Protein product: CASKQGLRGNGYTF. V usage is TRBV27 and J usage is TRBJ1-2; the D gene is possibly TRBD1 (6 bases). Germline V gene data show CDR1 as MNHEY and CDR2 as SMNVEV (reference sequence). The CDR3 length is 14 residues. Trimming stripped 7 bases from V and 6 bases from J, with 18 bases between.

This chain links TRBV2 with TRBJ2-3; D is perhaps TRBD2 (6 bases). V was cut by 8 bases and J by 5 bases, with 20 bases left in between. The CDR3 runs to 15 residues. The V gene's germline CDR1 is SNHLY and CDR2 FYNNEI. The CDR3 DNA reads as TGTGCCAGCGTTTCGTGGAGCGGGCAAGGAGATACGCAGTATTTT. It encodes CASVSWSGQGDTQYF. The entire variable domain, with the rest obtained from reference TRBV2 and TRBJ2-3, is as follows: EPEVTQTPSHQVTQMGQEVILRCVPISNHLYFYWYRQILGQKVEFLVSFYNNEISEKSEIFDDQFSVERPDGSNFTLKIRSTKLEDSAMYFCASVSWSGQGDTQYFGPGTRLTVL.

V is TRBV6-5 and J is TRBJ1-4; D perhaps matches TRBD1 (6 bases). Germline CDR1 reads MNHEY; CDR2 reads SVGAGI. V lost 6 bases to trimming and J lost 8 bases, with 10 bases between them. The CDR3 consists of 12 residues. Written as DNA, the CDR3 is TGTGCCAGCAGAGGGGGAGACGAAAAACTGTTTTTT. It is translated as CASRGGDEKLFF.

The V and J genes are TRBV2 and TRBJ1-2, with unresolved D. Looked up from germline, CDR1 is SNHLY and CDR2 is FYNNEI. With 0 bases removed from V and 6 bases from J, the gap between germline ends came to 5 bases. This CDR3 is 12 amino acids long. In DNA, the CDR3 is TGTGCCAGCAGTGAAGCGGGCCATGGCTACACCTTC. It encodes CASSEAGHGYTF.

This clone is a singleton in its sample. The chain combines TRBV4-3 with TRBJ1-5, with TRBD1 as a possible D gene (6 bases). The CDR3 runs 16 residues. From germline, CDR1 is LGHNA and CDR2 YSLEER. V lost 4 bases to trimming and J lost 3 bases, with 16 bases between them. CDR3 amino acids: CASSPTPGQINQPQHF. The CDR3 region has the DNA TGCGCCAGCAGCCCTACCCCCGGACAGATCAATCAGCCCCAGCATTTT.

This chain connects TRBV6-1 to TRBJ2-7, with 7 bases lining up with TRBD1. Trimming took 5 bases from V and 2 from J; bases not matched to a gene: 3. The CDR3 is 13 residues long. Germline V gene sequence: CDR1 MNHNS, CDR2 SASEGT. CDR3 in DNA: TGTGCCAGCAGTAGACAGGGTCCCTACGAGCAGTACTTC. Translating gives CASSRQGPYEQYF.

This clone was observed once. The V and J genes are TRBV21-1 and TRBJ2-7; TRBD1 was called by the table and not checked on the DNA. TRBV21-1 is described as a pseudogene. The CDR3 has 13 residues. The CDR3 nucleotides are TGTGCCAGCAGCAAACAGGGGGGATGCGAGCAGTACTTC. It is translated as CASSKQGGCEQYF.